The T cell receptor beta chain under discussion was sequenced for a study of shared clonotypes between healthy human individuals. Repertoires were generated with immunoSEQ multiplex PCR, while TCRdb's copy carries only in-frame clones and drops some. This table has around 2,000,000 clones, 95% appearing once. The study enrolled healthy HIV-negative adults without recent acute infections or vaccinations as donors. With V trimmed by 5 bases and J by 7 bases, 9 bases remained unmatched. The CDR3 extends over 15 amino acids. CDR1 is MNHEY and CDR2 is SMNVEV in the germline V gene (reference sequence). The sample comprised naive CD4+ T cells sorted from blood. Subset described: CD45RA+ positively selected. J is TRBJ2-7 and V is TRBV27; 12 bases agree with TRBD2. This TCR was sampled from a man younger than 30 in good health. DNA of the CDR3: TGTGCCAGCAGTCTAAGACTAGCGGGAGTGCAAGAGCAGTACTTC. Translating it yields CASSLRLAGVQEQYF.